Below, 22 T cell receptor beta chains from the same sample are listed, as sequenced in a study of blood T cell repertoires in COVID-19. This table comes from immunoSEQ multiplex PCR, and its TCRdb copy is limited to in-frame clones, with some not included. Of fewer than 250,000 clones in the sample, under 90% were seen once. Sequencing was carried out using PBMCs or T cells enriched from blood (not recorded which). Receptors were obtained from a man in his 60s who had recovered from COVID-19.

The chain combines TRBV5-1 with TRBJ2-7; D perhaps matches TRBD1 (6 bases). V dropped 0 bases and J dropped 1 base, with 11 bases sitting between them. Per germline, CDR1 SGHRS and CDR2 YFSETQ. CDR3 size: 15 residues. The CDR3 bases are TGCGCCAGCAGCTTGGGGGACAAGATATCCTACGAGCAGTACTTC. Its protein product is CASSLGDKISYEQYF.

This sequence joins TRBV7-6 and TRBJ1-2; 7 nucleotides agree with TRBD1. The CDR3 spans 15 residues. Looked up from germline, CDR1 is SGHVS and CDR2 is FNYEAQ. The trim removed 5 bases at V and 2 bases at J, leaving 8 bases unmatched. Here the CDR3 DNA reads TGTGCCAGCAGCCCGAGACAGGGACCGAACTATGGCTACACCTTC. It is translated as CASSPRQGPNYGYTF.

The rearrangement uses TRBV11-1 and TRBJ1-3, with D perhaps TRBD1 (5 bases). The CDR3 is made up of 15 amino acids. Germline V gene data show CDR1 as SGHAT and CDR2 as FQDESV (reference sequence). Between the trimmed V and J ends, which lost 2 bases and 0 bases, there was a span of 8 bases. The CDR3 DNA is TGTGCCAGCAGCTTATCAGGGATCTCTGGAAACACCATATATTTT. This encodes CASSLSGISGNTIYF.

This clone showed up just a few times. The chain is built from TRBV3-1 (or the pseudogene TRBV3-2) and TRBJ2-7; weak D call: TRBD2 (6 bases). V gave up 2 bases and J gave up 4 bases, with 15 bases separating them. The CDR3 has 15 residues. From germline, CDR1 is LGHDT and CDR2 YNNKEL (reference sequence). The CDR3 DNA is TGTGCCAGCAGCCAAATCTCATCCGGAGGGTACGAGCAGTACTTC. Amino acid sequence: CASSQISSGGYEQYF.

The CDR3 DNA is TGCGCCAGCAGCCCAAGGAAGCACGGGAAAGGAAATGAAAAACTGTTTTTT. It encodes CASSPRKHGKGNEKLFF. V is TRBV5-1 and J is TRBJ1-4, with D unclear. The CDR3 extends over 17 amino acids. Germline lookup yields CDR1 SGHRS and CDR2 YFSETQ. Between the trimmed V and J ends, which lost 4 bases and 5 bases, there was a span of 21 bases. The whole variable domain, filled in from reference TRBV5-1 and TRBJ1-4, reads KAGVTQTPRYLIKTRGQQVTLSCSPISGHRSVSWYQQTPGQGLQFLFEYFSETQRNKGNFPGRFSGRQFSNSRSEMNVSTLELGDSALYLCASSPRKHGKGNEKLFFGSGTQLSVL.

The rearrangement joins TRBV7-8 to TRBJ2-7; 11 nucleotides line up with TRBD2. The germline V gene has CDR1 SGHVS and CDR2 FQNEAQ. The CDR3 is 18 residues long. The V gene end was trimmed by 1 base and the J gene end by 1 base; junction bases not matched to a gene: 9. CDR3: CASSLGMTSGEGSYEQYF. In nucleotides, the CDR3 is TGTGCCAGCAGCTTAGGGATGACTAGCGGGGAAGGATCCTACGAGCAGTACTTC.

The gene calls are TRBV6-6 and TRBJ2-2; maybe TRBD1 (6 bases). Looked up from germline, CDR1 is MNHNY and CDR2 is SVGAGI (reference sequence). Deletions cut 2 bases from V and 3 bases from J, with 13 bases between. This CDR3 is 16 amino acids long. This CDR3 reads CASSYQGRRDTGELFF. In DNA form, the CDR3 reads TGTGCCAGCAGTTACCAGGGGCGCAGGGACACCGGGGAGCTGTTTTTT.

This chain uses TRBV3-1 (or the pseudogene TRBV3-2) with TRBJ2-7, with 8 bases lining up with TRBD1. The J segment lost 2 bases and the V segment lost 4 bases, leaving 4 bases of the junction unmatched. The germline CDR1 and CDR2 sequences are LGHDT and YNNKEL (reference sequence). The CDR3 is made up of 14 amino acids. Here the CDR3 DNA reads TGTGCCAGCAGCCGACAGGGGACTGCCTACGAGCAGTACTTC. Encoded protein: CASSRQGTAYEQYF.

The genes are TRBV2 and TRBJ1-5, with 9 bases that match TRBD1. This CDR3 is 17 amino acids long. Germline V lookup: CDR1 SNHLY, CDR2 FYNNEI. V lost 5 bases, J lost 2 bases, and 10 bases stayed unmatched. The CDR3 is CASSMGQGFEGNQPQHF. The CDR3, as DNA: TGTGCCAGCAGTATGGGACAGGGATTTGAGGGCAATCAGCCCCAGCATTTT. Together with reference TRBV2 and TRBJ1-5, the CDR3 gives the full variable domain: EPEVTQTPSHQVTQMGQEVILRCVPISNHLYFYWYRQILGQKVEFLVSFYNNEISEKSEIFDDQFSVERPDGSNFTLKIRSTKLEDSAMYFCASSMGQGFEGNQPQHFGDGTRLSIL.

The rearrangement joins TRBV7-2 to TRBJ1-2; 7 bases are shared with TRBD1. The CDR3 runs 14 residues. The J segment lost 5 bases and the V segment lost 7 bases, leaving 10 bases of the junction unmatched. Germline CDR1 SGHTA, CDR2 FQGNSA. As DNA, the CDR3 is TGTGCCAGCAAACTCGGGACAGCTGAATATGGCTACACCTTC. The encoded protein is CASKLGTAEYGYTF.

This clone is a singleton in its sample. CDR3 protein: CASRGQGAFGAFF. Written as DNA, the CDR3 is TGTGCCAGTCGGGGACAGGGGGCTTTTGGGGCTTTCTTT. The rearrangement uses TRBV25-1 and TRBJ1-1; 12 positions agree with TRBD1. This CDR3 has 13 residues. Germline V gene data show CDR1 as MGHDK and CDR2 as SYGVNS. The trim removed 9 bases at V and 11 bases at J, leaving 10 bases unmatched. The whole variable domain, remainder taken from reference TRBV25-1 and TRBJ1-1, is EADIYQTPRYLVIGTGKKITLECSQTMGHDKMYWYQQDPGMELHLIHYSYGVNSTEKGDLSSESTVSRIRTEHFPLTLESARPSHTSQYLCASRGQGAFGAFFGQGTRLTVV.

The gene calls are TRBV6-5 and TRBJ1-2; D is unresolved. The CDR3 is 12 amino acids. Trimming removed 10 bases from V and 2 bases from J, with 11 bases in between. Germline lookup yields CDR1 MNHEY and CDR2 SVGAGI. The CDR3 nucleotides read TGTGCCACCAGCCCCGGGAACTATGGCTACACCTTC. Translation: CATSPGNYGYTF.

The chain has TRBV7-9 and TRBJ1-1; 11 positions match TRBD1. The CDR3 is 14 residues long. Trimming at V came to 3 bases and at J to 5 bases, leaving 2 bases not matched to a gene. Germline CDR1 and CDR2: SEHNR and FQNEAQ (reference sequence). The CDR3 is CASSLDRGRTEAFF. In nucleotides, the CDR3 is TGTGCCAGCAGCTTGGACAGGGGGCGAACTGAAGCTTTCTTT.

V gene TRBV5-5 combines with J gene TRBJ1-1; a weak D match, TRBD1 (6 bases). V was shortened by 4 bases and J by 1 base, with 11 bases between the two germline ends. The germline CDR1 and CDR2 sequences are SGHKS and YYEKEE (reference sequence). This CDR3 has 14 amino acids. CDR3 DNA sequence: TGTGCCAGCAGCACATACAGGGAGAACACTGAAGCTTTCTTT. It encodes CASSTYRENTEAFF. The whole variable domain, filled in from reference TRBV5-5 and TRBJ1-1, reads DAGVTQSPTHLIKTRGQQVTLRCSPISGHKSVSWYQQVLGQGPQFIFQYYEKEERGRGNFPDRFSARQFPNYSSELNVNALLLGDSALYLCASSTYRENTEAFFGQGTRLTVV.

The table lists this clone with a count of one. This chain joins TRBV4-3 and TRBJ1-2; 9 bases map to TRBD1. Trimming cost V 3 bases and J 4 bases; bases outside gene matches: 6. Germline values: CDR1 LGHNA, CDR2 YSLEER. The CDR3 is made up of 15 amino acids. The CDR3 DNA reads TGCGCCAGCAGCCAGGGGACAGGGTTGAGCTATGGCTACACCTTC. Its protein is CASSQGTGLSYGYTF.

For the CDR3, the DNA is TGTGCCAGTAGTCAAAGGAAGGGAGGCACTGAAGCTTTCTTT. Amino acids: CASSQRKGGTEAFF. The rearrangement uses TRBV19 and TRBJ1-1; D is uncertain. Deletions cut 5 bases from V and 4 bases from J, with 14 bases between. Germline V lookup: CDR1 LNHDA, CDR2 SQIVND (reference sequence). The CDR3 is made up of 14 amino acids.

The rearrangement joins TRBV6-2 or TRBV6-3 to TRBJ2-7, with 12 bases fitting TRBD2. Germline values: CDR1 MNHEY, CDR2 SVGEGT. V was pared by 4 bases and J by 6 bases, with 1 base of the junction left unmatched. The CDR3 is made up of 13 amino acids. The CDR3 DNA is TGTGCCAGCAGTTGGACTAGCGGGGCCGAGCAGTACTTC. Translated: CASSWTSGAEQYF.

This clone was seen a single time. The chain joins TRBV12-5 to TRBJ1-2, with D uncertain. Trimming took off 2 bases at V and 3 bases at J, with 13 bases between the two ends. Germline values: CDR1 LGHNT, CDR2 FRNRAP. This CDR3 region has 15 residues. CDR3 DNA: TGTGCTAGTGGTTTGATTGGTGGGGAGTACTATGGCTACACCTTC. Its protein is CASGLIGGEYYGYTF.

J is TRBJ1-1 and V is TRBV5-1, with 8 bases lining up with TRBD1. The CDR3 has 17 residues. V lost 1 base to trimming and J lost 1 base; unmatched junction nucleotides: 9. Germline lookup yields CDR1 SGHRS and CDR2 YFSETQ. The CDR3 region has the DNA TGCGCCAGCAGCTTGAACCCACAGGGGGTCGGGAACACTGAAGCTTTCTTT. It specifies CASSLNPQGVGNTEAFF.

This clone was recorded only once. This chain connects TRBV5-1 to TRBJ2-7; D is perhaps TRBD2 (5 bases). CDR1 is SGHRS and CDR2 is YFSETQ in the germline V gene. The CDR3 length is 12 residues. V was shortened by 2 bases and J by 4 bases, with 7 bases between the two germline ends. CDR3 sequence: CASSFEGYEQYF. In DNA form, the CDR3 reads TGCGCCAGCAGCTTTGAGGGTTACGAGCAGTACTTC.

As DNA, the CDR3 is TGTGCCAGCAGCTTAGGTGGCCAGGGGGCCACCTACAATGAGCAGTTCTTC. This codes for CASSLGGQGATYNEQFF. The J gene is TRBJ2-1, the V gene TRBV11-3; 8 bases are shared with TRBD1. CDR3 length: 17 amino acids. Trimming removed 1 base from V and 2 bases from J; junction bases left unmatched: 7. Germline V gene sequence: CDR1 SGHNT, CDR2 YENEEA.

This chain uses TRBV2 with TRBJ1-1, with no clear D. Germline values: CDR1 SNHLY, CDR2 FYNNEI. The CDR3 consists of 12 residues. The germline V and J ends were trimmed by 5 bases and 3 bases, with 7 bases remaining between them. CDR3 DNA sequence: TGTGCCAGCAGTATTTCTGACACTGAAGCTTTCTTT. It encodes CASSISDTEAFF. Drawing the rest from reference TRBV2 and TRBJ1-1, the complete variable domain is EPEVTQTPSHQVTQMGQEVILRCVPISNHLYFYWYRQILGQKVEFLVSFYNNEISEKSEIFDDQFSVERPDGSNFTLKIRSTKLEDSAMYFCASSISDTEAFFGQGTRLTVV.